This record looks at one TCR beta chain sequence and its context. This sample is part of a study of blood T cell repertoires in COVID-19. Study-level information: From the United States, Italy and Spain came samples of acute and convalescent COVID-19. From T cells, B-cell-depleted T cells, or PBMCs came the material, which was cDNA or gDNA.

Original processing methods: Amplification of reference gene primers provided the estimated nucleated cell counts. Repertoires were generated with immunoSEQ multiplex PCR, while TCRdb's copy carries only in-frame clones and drops some. The DNA gave D and trimming, while V, J and clone size come from that table. The profile shows roughly 52,000 clones, about 83% of them singletons. Sequenced: peripheral blood. The clonotype originates from an elderly woman with acute or convalescent COVID-19.

As DNA, the CDR3 is TGTGCCAGCAGGGCGCAGGGGGCGGGGGCCAACGTCCTGACTTTC. Protein sequence: CASRAQGAGANVLTF. The gene calls are TRBV6-5 and TRBJ2-6, with 8 bases fitting TRBD1. This CDR3 is 15 amino acids long. The trim removed 6 bases at V and 4 bases at J, leaving 5 bases unmatched. Germline V gives CDR1 MNHEY, CDR2 SVGAGI.